These T cell receptor beta chains were read from a single sample in a study of blood T cells in healthy people across ages. A single record per CDR3 protein comes from TCRdb applying MiXCR to the 5' RACE reads. The table shows roughly 1.7 million distinct CDR3 sequences, with almost 35% occurring only once. Sequencing was performed on blood. The origin of the receptors is a woman in her twenties or thirties in good health. CDR3s include the opening cysteine and the closing phenylalanine or tryptophan. Fields, in order: clone size, J gene, V gene, D gene, CDR3 length, CDR3 DNA, CDR3 protein. D genes are given only for firm matches. Rows may omit the clone size; those that give it use once, few, many or a size class.

clone size: many
J gene: TRBJ1-2
V gene: TRBV7-2
D gene: TRBD1
CDR3 length: 15
CDR3 DNA: TGTGCCAGCAGCAAAAACGGACAGGGGATGGATGGCTACACCTTC
CDR3 protein: CASSKNGQGMDGYTF

clone size: NA
J gene: TRBJ2-1
V gene: TRBV18
D gene: NA
CDR3 length: 14
CDR3 DNA: TGTGCCAGCTCTCGAGGGGCAGGATACAATGAGCAGTTCTTC
CDR3 protein: CASSRGAGYNEQFF

clone size: NA
J gene: TRBJ1-5
V gene: TRBV10-3
D gene: NA
CDR3 length: 13
CDR3 DNA: TGTGCCATGGGGGAGGGGCTGGGGCAGCCCCAGCATTTT
CDR3 protein: CAMGEGLGQPQHF

clone size: few
J gene: TRBJ2-7
V gene: TRBV11-2
D gene: NA
CDR3 length: 14
CDR3 DNA: TGTGCCAGCAGCCTATTCGCGGGATCCTACGAGCAGTACTTC
CDR3 protein: CASSLFAGSYEQYF

clone size: few
J gene: TRBJ2-1
V gene: TRBV20-1
D gene: NA
CDR3 length: 16
CDR3 DNA: TGCAGTGCTAGGGGGCAGAAAGCCAGCTCCTACAATGAGCAGTTCTTC
CDR3 protein: CSARGQKASSYNEQFF

clone size: few
J gene: TRBJ2-7
V gene: TRBV29-1
D gene: TRBD1
CDR3 length: 14
CDR3 DNA: TGCAGCGTTGTTGAGGGGGCAGGGGTAGGCGAGCAGTACTTC
CDR3 protein: CSVVEGAGVGEQYF

clone size: NA
J gene: TRBJ1-2
V gene: TRBV6-1
D gene: NA
CDR3 length: 17
CDR3 DNA: TGTGCCAGCAGCCGCACTAACCTGGGGCCGTTCCCCTATGGCTACACCTTC
CDR3 protein: CASSRTNLGPFPYGYTF

clone size: NA
J gene: TRBJ2-5
V gene: TRBV7-9
D gene: NA
CDR3 length: 15
CDR3 DNA: TGTGCCAGCAGCTTAGAGGGGGGCGGGAGAGAGACCCAGTACTTC
CDR3 protein: CASSLEGGGRETQYF

clone size: many
J gene: TRBJ2-6
V gene: TRBV29-1
D gene: TRBD1
CDR3 length: 16
CDR3 DNA: TGCAGCGTTTCGGGACAGGGGGCGACAGGGGCCAACGTCCTGACTTTC
CDR3 protein: CSVSGQGATGANVLTF

clone size: few
J gene: TRBJ2-5
V gene: TRBV20-1
D gene: NA
CDR3 length: 14
CDR3 DNA: TGCAGTGCCCCCTGGGGGCAGAATCGGGAGACCCAGTACTTC
CDR3 protein: CSAPWGQNRETQYF

clone size: NA
J gene: TRBJ1-2
V gene: TRBV3-1
D gene: TRBD1
CDR3 length: 14
CDR3 DNA: TGTGCCAGCAGCCAAGGAGAGGGACAGTATGGCTACACCTTC
CDR3 protein: CASSQGEGQYGYTF

clone size: NA
J gene: TRBJ1-2
V gene: TRBV10-2
D gene: NA
CDR3 length: 13
CDR3 DNA: TGCGCCAGCAATCGGGACACTGCCTATGGCTACACCTTC
CDR3 protein: CASNRDTAYGYTF

clone size: NA
J gene: TRBJ2-7
V gene: TRBV20-1
D gene: TRBD1
CDR3 length: 13
CDR3 DNA: TGCAGTACAGCTCGCGGACAGGTTTACGAGCAGTACTTC
CDR3 protein: CSTARGQVYEQYF

clone size: few
J gene: TRBJ2-1
V gene: TRBV30
D gene: NA
CDR3 length: 11
CDR3 DNA: TGTGCCTGGAGTGATCCCAATGAGCAGTTCTTC
CDR3 protein: CAWSDPNEQFF

clone size: few
J gene: TRBJ2-6
V gene: TRBV6-1
D gene: TRBD1
CDR3 length: 15
CDR3 DNA: TGTGCCAGCACTACAGGGGGCAGGGGGGCCAACGTCCTGACTTTC
CDR3 protein: CASTTGGRGANVLTF

clone size: NA
J gene: TRBJ1-5
V gene: TRBV5-1
D gene: TRBD1
CDR3 length: 16
CDR3 DNA: TGCGCCAGCAGCTTGGAGGGGACAGGGGTAGGTCAGCCCCAGCATTTT
CDR3 protein: CASSLEGTGVGQPQHF

clone size: NA
J gene: TRBJ2-7
V gene: TRBV7-3
D gene: TRBD2
CDR3 length: 15
CDR3 DNA: TGTGCCAGCTTGAGGGGCGGCGGGAGAGGGCGCGAGCAGTACTTC
CDR3 protein: CASLRGGGRGREQYF

clone size: NA
J gene: TRBJ1-1
V gene: TRBV7-9
D gene: NA
CDR3 length: 16
CDR3 DNA: TGTGTCAGCAGCCCACTAAGGACGATGACGAGGACTGAAGCTTTCTTT
CDR3 protein: CVSSPLRTMTRTEAFF

clone size: NA
J gene: TRBJ2-7
V gene: TRBV2
D gene: NA
CDR3 length: 13
CDR3 DNA: TGTGCCAGCACCGGATGGACAGCCTACGAGCAGTACTTC
CDR3 protein: CASTGWTAYEQYF

clone size: few
J gene: TRBJ1-5
V gene: TRBV5-5
D gene: NA
CDR3 length: 15
CDR3 DNA: TGTGCCAGCAGCCCGGGGTTCAGGGGACAACAGCCCCAGCATTTT
CDR3 protein: CASSPGFRGQQPQHF

clone size: few
J gene: TRBJ2-7
V gene: TRBV3-1
D gene: NA
CDR3 length: 16
CDR3 DNA: TGTGCCAGCAGCCAAGACCCCCCTGAAGCTAGCTACGAGCAGTACTTC
CDR3 protein: CASSQDPPEASYEQYF

clone size: NA
J gene: TRBJ1-1
V gene: TRBV6-6
D gene: NA
CDR3 length: 15
CDR3 DNA: TGTGCCAGCAGCTTTACCCTCCCCATGAACACTGAAGCTTTCTTT
CDR3 protein: CASSFTLPMNTEAFF

clone size: NA
J gene: TRBJ1-1
V gene: TRBV29-1
D gene: NA
CDR3 length: 12
CDR3 DNA: TGCAGCGTTGACAGGGAAGGCACTGAAGCTTTCTTT
CDR3 protein: CSVDREGTEAFF

clone size: NA
J gene: TRBJ2-1
V gene: TRBV6-4
D gene: TRBD2
CDR3 length: 16
CDR3 DNA: TGTGCCAGCAGTGAGGCGGGAGTAGGACTGCACAATGAGCAGTTCTTC
CDR3 protein: CASSEAGVGLHNEQFF

clone size: few
J gene: TRBJ2-1
V gene: TRBV20-1
D gene: NA
CDR3 length: 16
CDR3 DNA: TGCAGTGCTAGGTATGCAGCGGCGACCTCTTACAATGAGCAGTTCTTC
CDR3 protein: CSARYAAATSYNEQFF

clone size: NA
J gene: TRBJ1-4
V gene: TRBV7-9
D gene: TRBD1
CDR3 length: 13
CDR3 DNA: TGTGCCGCGGGGACAGACCCAAATGAAAAACTGTTTTTT
CDR3 protein: CAAGTDPNEKLFF

clone size: NA
J gene: TRBJ2-2
V gene: TRBV12-3/TRBV12-4
D gene: TRBD2
CDR3 length: 15
CDR3 DNA: TGTGCCAGCATCTTGGTAGCGGGAGGCCCCGGGGAGCTGTTTTTT
CDR3 protein: CASILVAGGPGELFF

clone size: few
J gene: TRBJ2-1
V gene: TRBV3-1
D gene: NA
CDR3 length: 12
CDR3 DNA: TGTGCCAGCAGCCTTACCCTGGGGGAGCAGTTCTTC
CDR3 protein: CASSLTLGEQFF

clone size: few
J gene: TRBJ2-1
V gene: TRBV5-1
D gene: TRBD2
CDR3 length: 14
CDR3 DNA: TGCGCCAGCTGCCCCGGGGGGTCGAACAATGAGCAGTTCTTC
CDR3 protein: CASCPGGSNNEQFF

clone size: NA
J gene: TRBJ1-1
V gene: TRBV20-1
D gene: NA
CDR3 length: 12
CDR3 DNA: TGCAGTGCTAGAGGCCACGGGAGAGAAGCTTTCTTT
CDR3 protein: CSARGHGREAFF